This entry concerns a single TCR beta chain. Its antigen remains undetermined. No qualities accompany the bases; no much larger clone lies one base away. The time point label on this specimen signifies: roughly 26 weeks on oral tofacitinib. Read against the paper, the sample's treatment or condition label means: oral pan-JAK inhibitor, 5-10 mg twice daily. From alopecia areata patients, peripheral blood was collected along with lesional scalp punch biopsies. PBMCs were isolated by density centrifugation and stained for CD3, CD4 and CD8, and CD4+ and CD8+ T cells were sorted on a FACSAria. Libraries were prepared through the immunoSEQ multiplex PCR assay. RNA was extracted from all samples and reverse transcribed into cDNA, which served as template for TCR sequencing. SuperScript III was used to make first-strand cDNA, primed with a 2:1 mix of oligo-dT and random hexamers. A synthetic immune receptor repertoire was used to measure amplification bias, and any remaining bias was corrected computationally. Per the original workflow: Raw reads were preprocessed to remove errors, and CDR3 was defined according to IMGT conventions as the region from the conserved cysteine to phenylalanine. Clonality was calculated as 1 minus Shannon entropy normalized by log2 of the number of productive unique TCRs. Whether scalp clones were CD4 or CD8 was inferred by matching scalp TCRbeta sequences against CD4 and CD8 repertoires sorted from blood. TCRdb took this table from immuneACCESS and kept in-frame rearrangements with V and J called. Such tables lack part of the clones; where checked against another copy, unresolved V genes explain under half of the gap, and the rest is unexplained. D and trimming were read from the DNA, whereas the V and J calls and clone size are those reported in that table. The sample records around 110,000 clones, 65% to 85% of which are singletons. The top ten clonotypes cover around a quarter of the sample.

The sample comes from a study of CD8+ T cells in alopecia areata (dated by TCRdb to between 2017 and 2018). With regard to the full study: Treated patients were enrolled in an open-label pilot trial of oral tofacitinib, 5 to 10 mg twice daily, for moderate-to-severe alopecia areata. In humans, TCRbeta sequencing was performed on scalp tissue and on sorted CD4+ and CD8+ peripheral blood T cells from healthy controls and from patients with patchy or totalis/universalis alopecia areata. In both human patients and the C3H/HeJ mouse model, the study applied high-throughput TCRbeta sequencing to look at T cell clonal expansion in alopecia areata. The RNA source kit depended on sample type: the PAXgene miRNA kit for fixed scalp, the miRNeasy kit for PBMCs, and the RNeasy kit for mouse skin. TCRbeta CDR3 regions were amplified by immunoSEQ multiplex PCR using 35 Vbeta forward and 13 Jbeta reverse primers. Patients stayed on tofacitinib for 6 to 18 months and then had 6 months of follow-up off drug so that delayed response and recurrence could be assessed. In treated patients, disease severity was measured using the SALT score, which gives the percentage of scalp surface area affected. Scalp clonality was compared across normal scalp (n=4), patchy alopecia areata scalp (n=8), and alopecia totalis/universalis scalp (n=8). Patients on tofacitinib were biopsied at baseline and after 4 and 24 weeks of treatment, and several of the patients also had a later scalp biopsy. General study outcomes and caveats: Unlike mouse skin, which is dominated by gammadelta T cells, normal human skin has resident alphabeta T cells that are also sequenced, and this complicates analysis of the scalp TCR repertoire. Shared TCR sequences between patients were less evident than in mice, which may be partly attributable to HLA diversity in the patient population. Compared with normal scalp, lesional scalp, particularly in alopecia totalis/universalis, had higher clonality and more expanded CD8+ clones, which suggests antigenic drive. Tofacitinib significantly decreased scalp clonality and the number of expanded CD8+ clones among the top 100 scalp clones. During tofacitinib treatment, many expanded lesional clones stuck around in both scalp and blood, and this persistence may partly explain why relapse happens after treatment is stopped. Because the treated cohort was small and included a single nonresponder, larger studies are needed to assess links between baseline CD8+ expansion and response.

The germline ends are 11 bases apart after V is trimmed by 5 bases and J by 3 bases. From cysteine to phenylalanine, the CDR3 is 13 amino acids long. The retained sequence is limited to the CDR3, 39 bases, with the frame set at the first base. Per the germline V gene (reference sequence), LNHDA is the CDR1 and SQIVND is the CDR2. The sequence derives from a human donor with alopecia areata. This sample comprised CD8+ T cells sorted from blood, obtained at week 24, from a patient treated with tofacitinib. Recombination joined TRBV19 with TRBJ2-7, with the D gene too uncertain to name. The bases read TGTGCCAGTAGTGAGGTAGGATACTACGAGCAGTACTTC. Translated, this is CASSEVGYYEQYF.